Sequencing of this T cell receptor beta chain was carried out in a study of metastatic and nonmetastatic thyroid tumors. Study-level background: Samples came from malignant and benign thyroid patients, and repertoires were compared across blood and tumor or nodule tissue.

No patient had received any treatment before thyroid surgery. Original data processing: For papillary thyroid cancer, a distant-metastasis classifier was constructed from CDR3 differences observed across clinicopathological groups. Using MiXCR, TCRdb re-called clones from the PCR reads. The V and J calls shown here were made by TCRdb, not taken from the authors' results. The profile shows about 70,000 clones, about 17% of them singletons. In regard to this clone: Antigen unknown.

Study-wide results and caveats: In both blood and tumor samples, TCR beta diversity was reported significantly higher for malignant than benign nodules.

V gave up 0 bases and J gave up 2 bases, with 8 bases separating them. CDR1 is LGHDT and CDR2 is YNNKEL in the germline V gene (reference sequence). The CDR3 sequence is 14 residues long. This chain links TRBV3-1 with TRBJ2-7; D is undetermined. This TCR derives from a female donor with papillary thyroid cancer or a benign thyroid nodule (not recorded which). Some clones in this sample may be carry-over from other donors' samples. Sequencing was done on a sample of blood. CDR3 loop: CASSQDVGPYEQYF. In nucleotides, the CDR3 is TGTGCCAGCAGCCAAGATGTAGGGCCCTACGAGCAGTACTTC.